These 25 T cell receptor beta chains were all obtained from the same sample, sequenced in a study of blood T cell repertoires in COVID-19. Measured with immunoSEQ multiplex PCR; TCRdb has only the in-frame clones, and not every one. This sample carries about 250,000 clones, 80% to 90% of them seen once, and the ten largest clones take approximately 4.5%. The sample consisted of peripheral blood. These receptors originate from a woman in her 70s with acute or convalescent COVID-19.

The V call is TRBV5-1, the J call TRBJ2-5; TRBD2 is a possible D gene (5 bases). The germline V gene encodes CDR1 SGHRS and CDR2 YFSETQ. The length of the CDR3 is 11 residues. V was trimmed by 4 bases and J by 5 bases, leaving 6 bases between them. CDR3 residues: CASSEGETQYF. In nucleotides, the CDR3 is TGCGCCAGCAGCGAGGGTGAGACCCAGTACTTC.

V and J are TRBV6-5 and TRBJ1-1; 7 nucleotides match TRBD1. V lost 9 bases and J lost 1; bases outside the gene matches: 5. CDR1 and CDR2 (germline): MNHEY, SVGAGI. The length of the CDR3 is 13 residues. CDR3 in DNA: TGTGCCAGTTGGAGGACAGGGAACACTGAAGCTTTCTTT. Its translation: CASWRTGNTEAFF.

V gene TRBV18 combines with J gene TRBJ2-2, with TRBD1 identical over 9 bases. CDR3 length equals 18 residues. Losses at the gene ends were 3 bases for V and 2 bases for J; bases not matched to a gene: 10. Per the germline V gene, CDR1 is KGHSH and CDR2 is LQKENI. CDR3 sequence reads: CASSPQPPGQGNTGELFF. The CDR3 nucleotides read TGTGCCAGCTCACCTCAACCGCCGGGACAGGGCAACACCGGGGAGCTGTTTTTT.

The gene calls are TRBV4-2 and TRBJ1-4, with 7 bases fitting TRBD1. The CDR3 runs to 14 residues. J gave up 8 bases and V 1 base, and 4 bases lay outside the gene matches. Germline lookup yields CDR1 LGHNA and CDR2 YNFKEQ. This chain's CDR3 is CASSQAGQEEKLFF. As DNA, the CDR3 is TGTGCCAGCAGCCAAGCTGGACAGGAGGAAAAACTGTTTTTT.

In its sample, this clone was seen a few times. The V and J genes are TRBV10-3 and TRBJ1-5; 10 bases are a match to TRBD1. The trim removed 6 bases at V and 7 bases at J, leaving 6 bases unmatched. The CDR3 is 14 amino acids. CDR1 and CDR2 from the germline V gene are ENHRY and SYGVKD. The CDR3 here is CAISPGQGTQPQHF. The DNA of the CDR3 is TGTGCCATCAGCCCGGGACAGGGGACGCAGCCCCAGCATTTT.

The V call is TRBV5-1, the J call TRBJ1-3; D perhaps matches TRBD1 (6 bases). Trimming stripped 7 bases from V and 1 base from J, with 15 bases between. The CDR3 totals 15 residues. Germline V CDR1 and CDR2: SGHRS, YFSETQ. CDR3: CASSLQQGSGNTIYF. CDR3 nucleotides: TGCGCCAGCTCCCTTCAACAGGGTTCTGGAAACACCATATATTTT.

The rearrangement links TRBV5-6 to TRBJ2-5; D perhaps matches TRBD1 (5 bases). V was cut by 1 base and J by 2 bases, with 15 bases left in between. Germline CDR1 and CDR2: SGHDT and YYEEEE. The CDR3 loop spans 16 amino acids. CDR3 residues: CASSLFIRALQETQYF. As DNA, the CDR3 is TGTGCCAGCAGCTTGTTCATCAGGGCCCTACAAGAGACCCAGTACTTC.

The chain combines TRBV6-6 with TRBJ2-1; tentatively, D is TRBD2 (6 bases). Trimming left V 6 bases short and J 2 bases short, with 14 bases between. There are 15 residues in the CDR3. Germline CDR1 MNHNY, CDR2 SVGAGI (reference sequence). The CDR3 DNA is TGTGCCAGCAGACCGGCGGGGCTGCCCTACAATGAGCAGTTCTTC. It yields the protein CASRPAGLPYNEQFF.

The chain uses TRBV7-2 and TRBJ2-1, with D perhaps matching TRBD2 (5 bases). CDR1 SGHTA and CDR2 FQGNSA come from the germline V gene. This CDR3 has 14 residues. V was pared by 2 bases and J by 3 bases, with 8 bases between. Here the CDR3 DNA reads TGTGCCAGCAGCTTATCGGGGTACTACAATGAGCAGTTCTTC. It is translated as CASSLSGYYNEQFF.

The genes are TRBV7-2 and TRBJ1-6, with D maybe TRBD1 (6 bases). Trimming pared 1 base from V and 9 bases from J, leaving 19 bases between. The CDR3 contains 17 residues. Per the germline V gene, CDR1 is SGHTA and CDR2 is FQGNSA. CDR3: CASSLGGWGGAASPLHF. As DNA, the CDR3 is TGTGCCAGCAGCTTAGGTGGATGGGGGGGGGCAGCTTCACCCCTCCACTTT. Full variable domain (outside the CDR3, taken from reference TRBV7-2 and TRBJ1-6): GAGVSQSPSNKVTEKGKDVELRCDPISGHTALYWYRQSLGQGLEFLIYFQGNSAPDKSGLPSDRFSAERTGGSVSTLTIQRTQQEDSAVYLCASSLGGWGGAASPLHFGNGTRLTVT.

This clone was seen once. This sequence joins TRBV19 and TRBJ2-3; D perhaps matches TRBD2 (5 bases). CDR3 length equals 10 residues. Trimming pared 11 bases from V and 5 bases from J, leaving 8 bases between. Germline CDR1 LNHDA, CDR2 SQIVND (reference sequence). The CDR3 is CALEGDTQYF. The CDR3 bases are TGTGCCCTCGAGGGAGATACGCAGTATTTT.

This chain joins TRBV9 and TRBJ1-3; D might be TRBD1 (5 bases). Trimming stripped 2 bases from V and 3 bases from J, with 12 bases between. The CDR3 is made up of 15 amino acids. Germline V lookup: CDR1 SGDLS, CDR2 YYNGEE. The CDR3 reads CASSVLGTNGNTIYF. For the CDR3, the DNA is TGTGCCAGCAGCGTTCTCGGGACTAATGGAAACACCATATATTTT.

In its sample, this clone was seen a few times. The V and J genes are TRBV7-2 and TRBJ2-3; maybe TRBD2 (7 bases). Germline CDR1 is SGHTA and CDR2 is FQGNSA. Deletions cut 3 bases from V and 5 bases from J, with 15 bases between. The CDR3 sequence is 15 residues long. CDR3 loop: CASSFVGGPIDTQYF. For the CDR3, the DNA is TGTGCCAGCAGCTTTGTGGGGGGGCCGATAGATACGCAGTATTTT. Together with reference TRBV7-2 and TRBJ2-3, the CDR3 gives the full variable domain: GAGVSQSPSNKVTEKGKDVELRCDPISGHTALYWYRQSLGQGLEFLIYFQGNSAPDKSGLPSDRFSAERTGGSVSTLTIQRTQQEDSAVYLCASSFVGGPIDTQYFGPGTRLTVL.

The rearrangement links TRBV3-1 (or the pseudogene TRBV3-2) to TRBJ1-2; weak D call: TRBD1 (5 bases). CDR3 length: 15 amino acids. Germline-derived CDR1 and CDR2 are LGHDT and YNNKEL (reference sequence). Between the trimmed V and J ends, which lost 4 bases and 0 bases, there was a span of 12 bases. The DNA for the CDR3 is TGTGCCAGCAGCCCCCACGACAGATCTAACTATGGCTACACCTTC. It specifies CASSPHDRSNYGYTF.

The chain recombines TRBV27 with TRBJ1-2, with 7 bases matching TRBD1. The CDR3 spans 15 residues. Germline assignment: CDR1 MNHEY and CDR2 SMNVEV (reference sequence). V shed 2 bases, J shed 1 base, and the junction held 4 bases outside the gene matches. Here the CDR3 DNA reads TGTGCCAGCAGTTTAGAGGGGGCCTTTAACTATGGCTACACCTTC. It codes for CASSLEGAFNYGYTF.

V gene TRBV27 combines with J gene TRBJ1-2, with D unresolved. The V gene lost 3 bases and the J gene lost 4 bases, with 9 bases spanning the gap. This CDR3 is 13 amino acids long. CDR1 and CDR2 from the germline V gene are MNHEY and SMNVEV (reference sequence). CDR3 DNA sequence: TGTGCCAGCAGTTTCGCACCTATCTATGGCTACACCTTC. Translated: CASSFAPIYGYTF.

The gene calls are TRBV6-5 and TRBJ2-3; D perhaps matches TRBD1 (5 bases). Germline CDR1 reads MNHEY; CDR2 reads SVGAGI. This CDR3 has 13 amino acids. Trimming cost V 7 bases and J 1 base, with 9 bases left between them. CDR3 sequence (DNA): TGTGCCAGCACCGAAGGGGGCACAGATACGCAGTATTTT. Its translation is CASTEGGTDTQYF.

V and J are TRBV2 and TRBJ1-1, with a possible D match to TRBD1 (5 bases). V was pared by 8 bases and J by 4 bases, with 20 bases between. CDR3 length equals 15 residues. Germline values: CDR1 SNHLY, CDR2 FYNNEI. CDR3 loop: CASGPKGWLVTEAFF. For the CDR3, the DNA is TGTGCCAGCGGGCCAAAGGGGTGGCTGGTCACTGAAGCTTTCTTT. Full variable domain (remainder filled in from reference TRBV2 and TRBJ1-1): EPEVTQTPSHQVTQMGQEVILRCVPISNHLYFYWYRQILGQKVEFLVSFYNNEISEKSEIFDDQFSVERPDGSNFTLKIRSTKLEDSAMYFCASGPKGWLVTEAFFGQGTRLTVV.

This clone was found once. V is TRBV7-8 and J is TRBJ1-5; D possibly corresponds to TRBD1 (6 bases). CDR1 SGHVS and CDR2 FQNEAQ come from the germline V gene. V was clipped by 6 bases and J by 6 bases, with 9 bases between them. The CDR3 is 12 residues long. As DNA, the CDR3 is TGTGCCAGCAGGGGCAGGGGTCAGCCCCAGCATTTT. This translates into CASRGRGQPQHF.

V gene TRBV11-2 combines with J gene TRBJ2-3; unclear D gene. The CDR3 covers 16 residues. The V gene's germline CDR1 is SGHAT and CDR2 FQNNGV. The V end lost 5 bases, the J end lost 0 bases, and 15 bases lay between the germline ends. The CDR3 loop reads CASSPRALYSTDTQYF. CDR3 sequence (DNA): TGTGCCAGCAGCCCCCGCGCTTTATATAGCACAGATACGCAGTATTTT. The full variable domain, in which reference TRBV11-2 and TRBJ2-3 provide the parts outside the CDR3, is EAGVAQSPRYKIIEKRQSVAFWCNPISGHATLYWYQQILGQGPKLLIQFQNNGVVDDSQLPKDRFSAERLKGVDSTLKIQPAKLEDSAVYLCASSPRALYSTDTQYFGPGTRLTVL.

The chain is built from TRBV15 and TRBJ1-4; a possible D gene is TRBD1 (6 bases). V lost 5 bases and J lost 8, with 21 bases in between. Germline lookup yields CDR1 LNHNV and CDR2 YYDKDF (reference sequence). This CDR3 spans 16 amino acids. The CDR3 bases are TGTGCCACCAGCCCGCGGGGGAGGGGGTTTGGGGAAAAACTGTTTTTT. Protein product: CATSPRGRGFGEKLFF.

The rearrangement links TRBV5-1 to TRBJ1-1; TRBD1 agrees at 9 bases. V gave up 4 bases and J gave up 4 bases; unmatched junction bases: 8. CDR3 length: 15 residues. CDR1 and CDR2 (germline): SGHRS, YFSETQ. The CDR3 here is CASSDRQGGPTEAFF. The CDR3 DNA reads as TGCGCCAGCAGCGATCGACAGGGGGGTCCCACTGAAGCTTTCTTT.

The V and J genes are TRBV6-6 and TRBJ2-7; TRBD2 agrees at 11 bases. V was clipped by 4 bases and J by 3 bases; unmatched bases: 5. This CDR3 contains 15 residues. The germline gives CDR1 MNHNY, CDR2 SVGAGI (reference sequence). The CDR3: CASSLPGLADYEQYF. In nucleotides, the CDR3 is TGTGCCAGCAGTTTACCGGGACTAGCGGACTACGAGCAGTACTTC.

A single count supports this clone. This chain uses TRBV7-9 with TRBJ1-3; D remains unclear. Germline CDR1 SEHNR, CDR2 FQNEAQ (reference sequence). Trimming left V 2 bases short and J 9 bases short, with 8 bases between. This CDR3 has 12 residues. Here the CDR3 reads CASSLPFGTIYF. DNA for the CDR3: TGTGCCAGCAGCTTACCCTTCGGCACCATATATTTT. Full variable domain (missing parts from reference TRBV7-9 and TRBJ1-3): DTGVSQNPRHKITKRGQNVTFRCDPISEHNRLYWYRQTLGQGPEFLTYFQNEAQLEKSRLLSDRFSAERPKGSFSTLEIQRTEQGDSAMYLCASSLPFGTIYFGEGSWLTVV.

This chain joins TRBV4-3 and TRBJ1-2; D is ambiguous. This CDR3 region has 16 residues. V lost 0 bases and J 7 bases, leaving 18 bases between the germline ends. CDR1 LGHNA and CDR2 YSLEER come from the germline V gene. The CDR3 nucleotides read TGCGCCAGCAGCCAAGAGTCCAGAGCACAGTACGGTGGCTACACCTTC. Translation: CASSQESRAQYGGYTF.